Following are 9 T cell receptor beta chains from one sample sequenced in a study of T cell changes during pregnancy in multiple sclerosis. The data were produced by immunoSEQ multiplex PCR, yet TCRdb's version contains in-frame clones alone and is incomplete. The sample has around 59,000 clones; 80% to 95% are singletons. The material was peripheral blood, obtained in the first trimester of pregnancy. All receptors come from a female donor with multiple sclerosis, enrolled in a pregnancy study.

The gene calls are TRBV6-5 and TRBJ2-7, with 9 bases identical to TRBD1. The V gene's germline CDR1 is MNHEY and CDR2 SVGAGI. CDR3 length: 15 amino acids. The ends lost 2 bases at V and 7 bases at J; junction bases unmatched: 9. The chain's CDR3 is CASSYGDRVLQEQYF. The CDR3 nucleotides read TGTGCCAGCAGTTACGGGGACAGGGTTCTACAAGAGCAGTACTTC.

The chain employs TRBV9 and TRBJ1-2; 8 bases are a match to TRBD1. With 4 bases clipped from V and 5 bases from J, the junction kept 13 bases outside the gene matches. The CDR3 loop spans 16 amino acids. From germline, CDR1 is SGDLS and CDR2 YYNGEE. The CDR3, as DNA: TGTGCCAGCAGCCTCCGAAGTGGACAGGGCGTTTATGGCTACACCTTC. Its translation: CASSLRSGQGVYGYTF.

The rearrangement uses TRBV7-3 and TRBJ2-5, with 9 bases identical to TRBD2. The V gene's germline CDR1 is SGHTA and CDR2 FQGTGA. After removal of 5 bases from V and 1 base from J, the junction contained 14 bases not matched to a gene. There are 18 residues in the CDR3. The CDR3 protein is CASSPTPNGAGGQETQYF. CDR3 nucleotide sequence: TGTGCCAGCAGCCCCACACCCAACGGAGCGGGGGGCCAAGAGACCCAGTACTTC.

The rearrangement links TRBV9 to TRBJ1-6; weak D call: TRBD1 (6 bases). The CDR3 is 18 amino acids. Germline V lookup: CDR1 SGDLS, CDR2 YYNGEE. Trimming cost V 4 bases and J 3 bases, with 20 bases left between them. CDR3 loop: CASSICRTVPFYNSPLHF. The CDR3 DNA reads as TGTGCCAGCAGCATATGTCGGACAGTCCCTTTCTATAATTCACCCCTCCACTTT.

This clone was seen once. The genes are TRBV5-6 and TRBJ1-3; TRBD1 agrees at 7 bases. The V gene's germline CDR1 is SGHDT and CDR2 YYEEEE. The CDR3 extends over 15 amino acids. The J segment lost 0 bases and the V segment lost 7 bases, leaving 7 bases of the junction unmatched. The CDR3 reads CASYRGFRSGNTIYF. CDR3 nucleotides: TGTGCCAGCTACAGGGGCTTCCGCTCTGGAAACACCATATATTTT.

J is TRBJ1-4 and V is TRBV7-9, with 7 bases aligning to TRBD1. This CDR3 is 14 amino acids long. The germline gives CDR1 SEHNR, CDR2 FQNEAQ (reference sequence). V lost 4 bases, J lost 8 bases, and 7 bases stayed unmatched. The chain's CDR3 is CASSSTGLSEKLFF. CDR3 nucleotides: TGTGCCAGCAGCTCGACAGGGTTATCGGAAAAACTGTTTTTT.

The V gene is TRBV19, the J gene TRBJ2-7, with 10 bases lining up with TRBD1. V shed 10 bases and J 5 bases; nucleotides not matched to a gene: 8. CDR3 size: 13 residues. Germline V gene lookup returns CDR1 LNHDA and CDR2 SQIVND (reference sequence). The CDR3 spells CATQRQGAHEQYF. Here the CDR3 DNA reads TGTGCCACACAGAGACAGGGGGCCCACGAGCAGTACTTC.

This clone was detected once. The V call is TRBV6-9, the J call TRBJ2-2; no definite D call. With 1 base removed from V and 0 bases from J, the gap between germline ends came to 9 bases. This CDR3 has 16 residues. Germline values: CDR1 MNHGY, CDR2 SVAAGI. The CDR3 DNA is TGTGCCAGCAGTTATTTGGGCGACCCGAACACCGGGGAGCTGTTTTTT. It is translated as CASSYLGDPNTGELFF.

The rearrangement uses TRBV18 and TRBJ1-2; possible D gene TRBD1, 6 bases. Between the trimmed V and J ends, which lost 3 bases and 2 bases, there was a span of 13 bases. Germline V lookup: CDR1 KGHSH, CDR2 LQKENI. This CDR3 comprises 15 residues. DNA of the CDR3: TGTGCCAGCTCACCGGGGGCCTGGGGAAACTATGGCTACACCTTC. Amino acid sequence: CASSPGAWGNYGYTF.